This T cell receptor beta chain was captured in a study of shared clonotypes between healthy human individuals. For the study at large: Each donor had three CD4 naive, three CD4 memory, two CD8 naive and one CD8 memory plate.

The table lists this clone with a count of one. Its specificity is unknown. The material for each subset, its genomic DNA, was split evenly across several immunoSEQ plates. Authors' analysis steps: ImmunoSEQ supplied junction-only sequences lacking quality scores, so filtering was different. Profiled with immunoSEQ multiplex PCR; TCRdb holds only in-frame clones, not every one. For V, J and clone size, that table is used; D and trimming come from the DNA. This repertoire shows 550,000 to 700,000 clones, around 73% found once; its top ten account for more than 1.5%. The V segment lost 0 bases and the J segment 7 bases; nucleotides outside the gene matches: 7. The V gene's germline CDR1 is SGHRS and CDR2 YFSETQ. The CDR3 loop spans 15 amino acids. Study-wide points: Shared across a few donors were about 4.8% of the naive CD4 clonotypes.

Sequenced material: memory CD4+ T cells sorted from blood. Documented subset: CD45RA-negative fraction. The chain employs TRBV5-1 and TRBJ2-5; 9 bases fit TRBD1. The sequence was obtained from a woman younger than 45 in good health. CDR3 residues: CASSLGDRDRGTQYF. CDR3 sequence (DNA): TGCGCCAGCAGCTTGGGGGACAGGGACCGAGGGACCCAGTACTTC.